This T cell receptor (beta chain) was documented in a study of identical twins. Each CDR3 protein is one row after TCRdb ran MiXCR on the 5' RACE reads. The sample lists over 500,000 distinct CDR3 sequences; under 25% were seen once. This CDR3 region has 14 residues. V gave up 6 bases and J gave up 8 bases, with 16 bases separating them. Looked up from germline, CDR1 is MNHNS and CDR2 is SASEGT. On this clonotype: Its antigen is not identified.

Study-wide results and caveats: High-abundance cord blood beta clonotypes had fewer insertions; memory repertoires showed none.

In every case, the donor was a healthy Caucasian. In addition, the sample was reused for a study of T cells expressing NK-cell markers. That paper notes: Sorting was limited to alpha-beta TCR-expressing T cells with an anti-gamma-delta TCR antibody in several experiments. Uncertainty persisted over the HCMV specificity of expanded NKG2C+ T cell clones.

The sample was CD4+ T cells sorted from blood. This chain joins TRBV6-1 and TRBJ1-4; the D is unclear. The TCR was taken from a woman between 18 and 29 years old in good health. CDR3 sequence reads: CASRSTRLQEKLFF. CDR3 in DNA: TGTGCCAGCAGGAGCACTCGCCTCCAAGAAAAACTGTTTTTT.